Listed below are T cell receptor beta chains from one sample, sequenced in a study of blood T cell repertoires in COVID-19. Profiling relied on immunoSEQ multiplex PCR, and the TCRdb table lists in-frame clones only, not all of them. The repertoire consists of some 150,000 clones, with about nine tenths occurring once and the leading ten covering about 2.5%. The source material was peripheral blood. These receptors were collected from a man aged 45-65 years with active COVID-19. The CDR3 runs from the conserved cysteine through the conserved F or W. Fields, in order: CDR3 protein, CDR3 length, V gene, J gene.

CDR3: CASSIDRRQETQYF
length: 14
V: TRBV19
J: TRBJ2-5

CDR3: CASSYGQGNYGYTF
length: 14
V: TRBV11-2
J: TRBJ1-2

CDR3: CASSLVGRGETNEKLFF
length: 17
V: TRBV5-4
J: TRBJ1-4

CDR3: CASSQDHLALYEQYF
length: 15
V: TRBV4-3
J: TRBJ2-7

CDR3: CASSRGMYQETQYF
length: 14
V: TRBV6-5
J: TRBJ2-5

CDR3: CASSLTGTGGPETQYF
length: 16
V: TRBV7-2
J: TRBJ2-5

CDR3: CAISPTEDRGFNEQFF
length: 16
V: TRBV10-3
J: TRBJ2-1

CDR3: CASSQVKYLAGAPLHYEQYF
length: 20
V: TRBV4-2
J: TRBJ2-7

CDR3: CATLGAGVGEAFF
length: 13
V: TRBV10-3
J: TRBJ1-1

CDR3: CASSLGWAGARTEAFF
length: 16
V: TRBV11-2
J: TRBJ1-1

CDR3: CASSLRQGIDGYTF
length: 14
V: TRBV6-5
J: TRBJ1-2

CDR3: CASSGGTGGGELFF
length: 14
V: TRBV5-1
J: TRBJ2-2

CDR3: CASSYGGQQNTEAFF
length: 15
V: TRBV6-5
J: TRBJ1-1

CDR3: CASSPRKQALGNTIYF
length: 16
V: TRBV7-2
J: TRBJ1-3

CDR3: CSVEQGARGGYTF
length: 13
V: TRBV29-1
J: TRBJ1-2

CDR3: CASSLPRQGRAGQYF
length: 15
V: TRBV7-2
J: TRBJ2-7

CDR3: CASSQDLGQGNQPQHF
length: 16
V: TRBV4-3
J: TRBJ1-5

CDR3: CASSRAGGRPISTDTQYF
length: 18
V: TRBV9
J: TRBJ2-3

CDR3: CASRTLSLAGGLETQYF
length: 17
V: TRBV2
J: TRBJ2-5

CDR3: CASSQGGQGANYGYTF
length: 16
V: TRBV4-3
J: TRBJ1-2

CDR3: CASSPNTGTSGLGEQFF
length: 17
V: TRBV18
J: TRBJ2-1

CDR3: CASSFLQGAQLYGYTF
length: 16
V: TRBV27
J: TRBJ1-2

CDR3: CASRAAGEFRTEAFF
length: 15
V: TRBV6-5
J: TRBJ1-1

CDR3: CASSAGQGATGELFF
length: 15
V: TRBV9
J: TRBJ2-2

CDR3: CASSEEEGEQFF
length: 12
V: TRBV2
J: TRBJ2-1

CDR3: CASSSLAGGHEQFF
length: 14
V: TRBV18
J: TRBJ2-1

CDR3: CASSAARDSPLHF
length: 13
V: TRBV7-3
J: TRBJ1-6

CDR3: CASSQDQAGMNEQFF
length: 15
V: TRBV6-5
J: TRBJ2-1

CDR3: CASSFGQSSNYGYTF
length: 15
V: TRBV7-9
J: TRBJ1-2

CDR3: CASTQGRGARQPQHF
length: 15
V: TRBV6-6
J: TRBJ1-5

CDR3: CASSDPDRVGYGYTF
length: 15
V: TRBV25-1
J: TRBJ1-2

CDR3: CASSSRRGHNEQFF
length: 14
V: TRBV11-3
J: TRBJ2-1

CDR3: CASSEGREDLYPNTGELFF
length: 19
V: TRBV6-1
J: TRBJ2-2

CDR3: CASSPTSGGANEQFF
length: 15
V: TRBV18
J: TRBJ2-1

CDR3: CASKFGHSSYNSPLHF
length: 16
V: TRBV19
J: TRBJ1-6

CDR3: CAIGGGSSGNTIYF
length: 14
V: TRBV10-3
J: TRBJ1-3

CDR3: CASRPGQDYGYTF
length: 13
V: TRBV19
J: TRBJ1-2

CDR3: CASGGGMSTGELFF
length: 14
V: TRBV7-3
J: TRBJ2-2

CDR3: CASSILSQGGSPLHF
length: 15
V: TRBV19
J: TRBJ1-6

CDR3: CASSFSTGSYNEQFF
length: 15
V: TRBV5-1
J: TRBJ2-1

CDR3: CASSPSGSSSGNTIYF
length: 16
V: TRBV19
J: TRBJ1-3

CDR3: CASSLTPGGGYEQYF
length: 15
V: TRBV7-8
J: TRBJ2-7

CDR3: CASRVGSGNEKLFF
length: 14
V: TRBV19
J: TRBJ1-4

CDR3: CASSWGQGAPDGYTF
length: 15
V: TRBV7-9
J: TRBJ1-2

CDR3: CASSLVSSYNSPLHF
length: 15
V: TRBV7-9
J: TRBJ1-6

CDR3: CASSLGSTTQYF
length: 12
V: TRBV19
J: TRBJ2-3

CDR3: CAYSRGRKDEQYF
length: 13
V: TRBV10-3
J: TRBJ2-7